The source of this TCR beta chain is a study of glioma-infiltrating T cells after dendritic cell vaccination. Germline V gene data show CDR1 as SGHRS and CDR2 as YFSETQ. Trimming stripped 1 base from V and 5 bases from J, with 9 bases between. The CDR3 spans 13 residues. Overall study findings and caveats: Longer survival after dendritic cell vaccination followed higher pretreatment TIL content.

The assay was immunoSEQ multiplex PCR, and TCRdb's table has in-frame clones only and misses some. The table shows 99,000 or so clones, with 65% to 85% occurring only once. Time point denoted: after dendritic cell vaccination, including at tumor progression/relapse. Isocitrate dehydrogenase mutation was absent in all glioblastoma patients. Blood PBMC samples: pre-vaccination, two weeks post third vaccination, and at tumor progression. On this clone itself: Its antigen is not identified.

The chain recombines TRBV5-1 with TRBJ1-1, with no clear D. The sample consisted of blood, taken after dendritic cell vaccination. The clonotype was recovered from a human donor with glioblastoma. The CDR3 sequence: CASSLYGETEAFF. For the CDR3, the DNA is TGCGCCAGCAGCTTGTATGGGGAGACTGAAGCTTTCTTT.